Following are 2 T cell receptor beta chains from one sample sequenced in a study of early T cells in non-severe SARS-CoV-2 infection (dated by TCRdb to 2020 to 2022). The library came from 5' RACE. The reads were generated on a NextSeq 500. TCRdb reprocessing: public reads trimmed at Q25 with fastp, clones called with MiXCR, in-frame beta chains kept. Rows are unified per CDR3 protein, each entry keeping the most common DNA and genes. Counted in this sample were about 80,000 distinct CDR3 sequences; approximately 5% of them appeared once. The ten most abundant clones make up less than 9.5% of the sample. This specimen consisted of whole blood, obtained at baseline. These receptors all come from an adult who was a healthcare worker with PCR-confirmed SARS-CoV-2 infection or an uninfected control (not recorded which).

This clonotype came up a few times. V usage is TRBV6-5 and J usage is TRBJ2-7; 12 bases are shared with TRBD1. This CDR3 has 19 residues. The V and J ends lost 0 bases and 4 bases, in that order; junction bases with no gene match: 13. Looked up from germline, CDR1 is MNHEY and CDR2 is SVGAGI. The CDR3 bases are TGTGCCAGCAGTTACTCGGCCGGGACAGGGGGCCTCGCCGTTTACGAGCAGTACTTC. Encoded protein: CASSYSAGTGGLAVYEQYF.

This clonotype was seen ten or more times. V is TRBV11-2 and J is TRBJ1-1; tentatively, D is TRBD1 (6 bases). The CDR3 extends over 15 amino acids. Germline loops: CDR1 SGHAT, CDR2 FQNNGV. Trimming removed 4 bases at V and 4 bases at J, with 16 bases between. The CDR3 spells CASSWRQQGSTEAFF. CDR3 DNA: TGTGCCAGCAGCTGGCGACAACAGGGATCCACTGAAGCTTTCTTT.